These 3 T cell receptor beta chains originate from one sample sequenced in a study of Graves' ophthalmopathy and Graves' hyperthyroidism. RNA transcripts provided the template for amplifying TCR beta CDR3 regions. Investigators did first-round RT-PCR with HTBI primers, then second-round multiplex PCR. TCRdb ran MiXCR on the multiplex PCR reads and lists one entry per CDR3 protein. The sample holds roughly 1.1 million distinct CDR3 sequences; 35% to 45% are singletons and the top ten take over 8.5%. Sequenced: peripheral blood or thyroid tissue (not recorded which). The receptors stem from an adult man with Graves' hyperthyroidism.

Of note for this clonotype: Given a much more abundant clone one base away, this may be a read error. Likely a read error: the CDR3 ends without its conserved phenylalanine or tryptophan. The chain links TRBV12-3 or TRBV12-4 to TRBJ1-2; TRBD1 matches 7 bases. V trimming: 6 bases; J trimming: 4 bases; junction bases outside the gene matches: 11. The CDR3 length is 15 residues. CDR3 sequence (DNA): TGTGCCAGCAGAGCTGGGACAGAGGATTTCTATGGCTACACCCTC. The encoded protein is CASRAGTEDFYGYTL.

CDR3 nucleotide sequence: TGTGCCAGCAGCTTAAGTGGAGGGACCCAGCATTTT. As protein: CASSLSGGTQHF. This chain links TRBV7-3 with TRBJ1-5, with unresolved D. CDR1 and CDR2 from the germline V gene are SGHTA and FQGTGA. The CDR3 covers 12 residues. V lost 1 base to trimming and J lost 11 bases, with 9 bases between them.

This chain links TRBV7-2 with TRBJ1-1, with D hard to call. Trimming shortened V by 1 base and J by 2 bases, and 8 bases separated the two germline ends. The CDR3 extends over 14 amino acids. The germline CDR1 and CDR2 sequences are SGHTA and FQGNSA. The DNA of the CDR3 is TGTGCCAGCAGCTTAGATGGCAATAACACTGAAGCTTTCTTT. The encoded protein is CASSLDGNNTEAFF.